This T cell receptor (beta chain) was obtained from a study of blood T cell repertoires in COVID-19. Study summary: The United States, Italy and Spain were the sources of the acute and convalescent COVID-19 samples.

Sequenced by immunoSEQ multiplex PCR; TCRdb stores in-frame clones only, minus some. The table lists tens of thousands of clones, approximately 72% of them singletons. Germline V lookup: CDR1 LGHNT, CDR2 FRNRAP. The CDR3 is 17 residues long. With 0 bases removed from V and 6 bases from J, the gap between germline ends came to 17 bases. The chain uses TRBV12-5 and TRBJ2-2, with D perhaps TRBD1 (6 bases). The origin of this receptor is a woman aged 70-85 years with COVID-19, enrolled during active disease. Sequencing input: peripheral blood. The CDR3 bases are TGTGCTAGTGGTTTGGTACCAGGGGATATTACACCCGGGGAGCTGTTTTTT. It yields the protein CASGLVPGDITPGELFF.